The entry below gives a single T cell receptor (beta chain) sequence along with its context. Its antigen is currently unknown. At one end, the junction sequence differs from germline, possibly due to a read error. The CDR3 runs 15 residues. Germline V gives CDR1 LNHDA, CDR2 SQIVND (reference sequence). This specimen comes from a study of shared clonotypes between healthy human individuals. The naive CD8 population came from CD45RO-negative cells selected for CCR7, without terminally differentiated effector memory CD45RA+ cells. Method: immunoSEQ multiplex PCR; TCRdb's copy keeps in-frame clones and lacks some. In the table there are some 2,000,000 clones, roughly 94% of which are singletons. General observations from the study: Shared clonotypes across all four donors exceeded non-shared ones in generation probability. Around 5% was the fraction of naive CD4 clonotypes found shared across a few donors.

The origin of this receptor is a man between 18 and 35 years old in good health. The J gene is TRBJ1-3, the V gene TRBV19; D is unresolved. Source material: naive CD8+ T cells sorted from blood. CDR3 DNA sequence: TGTGCCAGTAGTCTAGAAGTGAATTCTGGAAACACCATATATTTT. Amino acids: CASSLEVNSGNTIYF.